There are a few counts of the clone carrying this TCR beta chain. The sample is drawn from a study of long-term antiretroviral therapy in people with HIV. Investigators performed immunoSEQ version v3.0 at survey level. Assay: immunoSEQ multiplex PCR; the TCRdb copy retains only in-frame clones and omits some. The sample includes about 6,600 clones, approximately 74% of them seen just once. The sample was unsorted PBMCs, taken 0.1 years before starting antiretroviral therapy. The clonotype originates from a man younger than 35 with HIV.

CDR3 sequence (DNA): TGTGCCAGCATGGGTGGAGACTCCTATAATTCACCCCTCCACTTT. Translated, it gives CASMGGDSYNSPLHF. This chain links TRBV6-1 with TRBJ1-6; D unclear. V was shortened by 7 bases and J by 0 bases, with 10 bases between the two germline ends. The CDR3 totals 15 residues. Germline V gives CDR1 MNHNS, CDR2 SASEGT.